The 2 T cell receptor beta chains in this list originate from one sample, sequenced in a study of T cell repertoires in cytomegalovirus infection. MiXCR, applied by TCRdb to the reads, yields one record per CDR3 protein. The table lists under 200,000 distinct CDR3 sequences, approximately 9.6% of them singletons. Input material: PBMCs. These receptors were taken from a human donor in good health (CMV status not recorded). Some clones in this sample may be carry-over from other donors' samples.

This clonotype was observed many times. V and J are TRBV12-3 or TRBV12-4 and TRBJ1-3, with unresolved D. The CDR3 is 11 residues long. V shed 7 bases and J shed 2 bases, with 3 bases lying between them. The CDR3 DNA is TGTGCCAGCACTCCTGGAAACACCATATATTTT. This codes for CASTPGNTIYF.

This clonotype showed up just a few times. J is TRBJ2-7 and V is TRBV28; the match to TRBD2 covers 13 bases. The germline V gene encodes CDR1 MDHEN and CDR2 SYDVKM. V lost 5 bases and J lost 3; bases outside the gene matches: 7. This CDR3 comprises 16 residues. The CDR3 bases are TGTGCCAGCAGTGCGACAGGGACTAGCGGGATCTACGAGCAGTACTTC. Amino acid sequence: CASSATGTSGIYEQYF.